These T cell receptor beta chains were read from a single sample in a study of blood T cell repertoires in COVID-19. This table comes from immunoSEQ multiplex PCR, and its TCRdb copy is limited to in-frame clones, with some not included. Among more than 100,000 clones listed, 84% were seen once. The sequencing input was PBMCs or T cells enriched from blood (not recorded which). The receptors here all came from a woman in her 30s who had recovered from COVID-19. The CDR3 runs from the conserved cysteine through the conserved F or W. A D gene is named only where the DNA matches it firmly.

V gene,D gene,J gene,CDR3 protein
TRBV3-1/TRBV3-2,-,TRBJ2-1,CASSLAPVSYNEQFF
TRBV7-8,TRBD2,TRBJ2-1,CASSIGKSGGSYNEQFF
TRBV6-5,-,TRBJ1-2,CASSQGGGGYGYTF
TRBV30,TRBD1,TRBJ1-1,CAWARDRRAFF
TRBV29-1,TRBD1,TRBJ1-1,CSVEEFKGAIAFF
TRBV24-1,-,TRBJ2-7,CATSDIEKQYF
TRBV5-1,-,TRBJ2-7,CASNVAGSLSPTF
TRBV5-1,TRBD2,TRBJ2-7,CASSFLQGGYEQYF
TRBV6-1,-,TRBJ2-3,CASSEAAGITDTQYF
TRBV29-1,-,TRBJ2-3,CSARGLARTDTQYF
TRBV18,-,TRBJ2-3,CASSMISGGDTQYF
TRBV29-1,TRBD1,TRBJ2-7,CSYRTGGVQYF
TRBV7-2,-,TRBJ2-7,CASSLIGSSYEQYF
TRBV19,-,TRBJ1-5,CASTLSRGQPQHF
TRBV4-1,-,TRBJ2-7,CASSQEQASSYEQYF
TRBV12-3/TRBV12-4,TRBD2,TRBJ2-2,CASSLEVAGVLFF
TRBV4-2,-,TRBJ1-1,CASSQDGRQEAFF
TRBV5-1,TRBD1,TRBJ1-4,CASSTMGQGSRKGELFF
TRBV29-1,TRBD2,TRBJ2-1,CSVTSGGYNEQFF
TRBV6-5,TRBD1,TRBJ2-4,CASSRDRGQNIQYF
TRBV18,TRBD1,TRBJ2-5,CASSSPGQGWETQYF
TRBV6-2/TRBV6-3,-,TRBJ2-1,CASSLAESSYNEQFF
TRBV7-9,-,TRBJ2-5,CASRTGTQQETQYF
TRBV4-3,-,TRBJ2-1,CASSQASSYNEQFF
TRBV14,TRBD1,TRBJ2-7,CASSQLPGQGLYEQYF
TRBV18,-,TRBJ2-2,CASSPRTRGGTGELFF
TRBV11-2,-,TRBJ1-6,CASSRTALSSYNSPLHF
TRBV5-1,-,TRBJ1-1,CASSIGGPVVTEAFF
TRBV4-3,-,TRBJ2-7,CASSQVFAEPYEQYF
TRBV5-1,TRBD1,TRBJ1-1,CASSLVTGGIGTEAFF
TRBV5-6,-,TRBJ2-1,CASSLGVANVDEQFF
TRBV19,TRBD2,TRBJ2-3,CASSNGGRRADTQYF
TRBV7-8,TRBD2,TRBJ2-2,CASSFRLAANTGELFF
TRBV4-1,-,TRBJ1-2,CASSQDRSGDYGYTF
TRBV5-1,TRBD2,TRBJ2-2,CASSVRDYNTGELFF
TRBV6-5,-,TRBJ2-7,CASSYSRGASDEQYF
TRBV19,TRBD1,TRBJ2-2,CASSRNRGNTGELFF
TRBV3-1/TRBV3-2,-,TRBJ2-3,CASSRAEPSTDTQYF
TRBV11-3,TRBD2,TRBJ2-1,CASSLASSGSKEQFF
TRBV5-8,-,TRBJ2-1,CASRHRVGYNEQFF